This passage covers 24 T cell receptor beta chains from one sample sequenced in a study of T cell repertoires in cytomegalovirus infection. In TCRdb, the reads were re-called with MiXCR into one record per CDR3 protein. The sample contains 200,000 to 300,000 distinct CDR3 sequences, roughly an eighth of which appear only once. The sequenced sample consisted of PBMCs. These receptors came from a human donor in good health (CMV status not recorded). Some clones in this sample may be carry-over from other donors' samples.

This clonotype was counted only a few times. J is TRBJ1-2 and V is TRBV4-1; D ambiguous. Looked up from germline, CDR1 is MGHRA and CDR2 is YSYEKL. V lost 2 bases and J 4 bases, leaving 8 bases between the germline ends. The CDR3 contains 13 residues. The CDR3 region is CASSQTGFYGYTF. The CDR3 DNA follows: TGCGCCAGCAGCCAAACGGGGTTCTATGGCTACACCTTC.

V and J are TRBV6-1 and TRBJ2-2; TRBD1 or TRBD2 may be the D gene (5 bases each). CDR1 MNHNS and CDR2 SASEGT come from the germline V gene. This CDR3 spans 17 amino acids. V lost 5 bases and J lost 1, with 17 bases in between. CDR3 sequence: CASSPPWDRRNTGELFF. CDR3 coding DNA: TGTGCCAGCAGTCCACCCTGGGACCGCCGGAACACCGGGGAGCTGTTTTTT.

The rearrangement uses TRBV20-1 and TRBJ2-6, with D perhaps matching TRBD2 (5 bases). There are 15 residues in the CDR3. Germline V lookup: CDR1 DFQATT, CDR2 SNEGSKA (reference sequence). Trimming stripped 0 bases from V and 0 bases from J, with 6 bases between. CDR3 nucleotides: TGCAGTGCTAGAGATCGGGACTCTGGGGCCAACGTCCTGACTTTC. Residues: CSARDRDSGANVLTF.

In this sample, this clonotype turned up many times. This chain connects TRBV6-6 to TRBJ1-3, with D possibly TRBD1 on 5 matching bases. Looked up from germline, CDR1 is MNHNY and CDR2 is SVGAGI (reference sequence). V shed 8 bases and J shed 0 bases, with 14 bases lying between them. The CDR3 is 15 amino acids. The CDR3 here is CASFDSTLSGNTIYF. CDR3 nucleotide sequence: TGTGCCAGCTTCGACAGCACACTCTCTGGAAACACCATATATTTT.

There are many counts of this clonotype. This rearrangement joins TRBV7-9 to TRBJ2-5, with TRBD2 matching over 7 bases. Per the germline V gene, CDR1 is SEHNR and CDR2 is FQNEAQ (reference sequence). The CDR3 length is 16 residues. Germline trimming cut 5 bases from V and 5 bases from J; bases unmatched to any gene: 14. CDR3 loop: CASSPLTSGGGETQYF. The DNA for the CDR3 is TGTGCCAGCAGCCCGCTGACGTCGGGGGGTGGTGAGACCCAGTACTTC. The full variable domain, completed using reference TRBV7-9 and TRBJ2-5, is DTGVSQNPRHKITKRGQNVTFRCDPISEHNRLYWYRQTLGQGPEFLTYFQNEAQLEKSRLLSDRFSAERPKGSFSTLEIQRTEQGDSAMYLCASSPLTSGGGETQYFGPGTRLLVL.

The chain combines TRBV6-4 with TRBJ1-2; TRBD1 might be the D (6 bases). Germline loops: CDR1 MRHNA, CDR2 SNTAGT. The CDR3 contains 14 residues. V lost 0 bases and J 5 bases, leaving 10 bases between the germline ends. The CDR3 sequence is CASSDSAGAYGYTF. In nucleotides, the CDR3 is TGTGCCAGCAGTGACTCTGCAGGGGCTTATGGCTACACCTTC.

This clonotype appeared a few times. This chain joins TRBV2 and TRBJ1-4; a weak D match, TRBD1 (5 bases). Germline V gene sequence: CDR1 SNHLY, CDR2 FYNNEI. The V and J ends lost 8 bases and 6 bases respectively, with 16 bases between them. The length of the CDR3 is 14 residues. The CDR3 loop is CASRGGGAHEKLFF. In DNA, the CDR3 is TGTGCCAGCCGGGGTGGAGGGGCTCATGAAAAACTGTTTTTT.

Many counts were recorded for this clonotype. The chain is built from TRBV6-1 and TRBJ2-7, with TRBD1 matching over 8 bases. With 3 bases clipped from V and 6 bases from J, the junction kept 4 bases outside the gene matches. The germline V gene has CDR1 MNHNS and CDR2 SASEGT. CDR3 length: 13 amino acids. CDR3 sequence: CASSDGQGGEQYF. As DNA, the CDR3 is TGTGCCAGCAGTGACGGACAGGGCGGCGAGCAGTACTTC.

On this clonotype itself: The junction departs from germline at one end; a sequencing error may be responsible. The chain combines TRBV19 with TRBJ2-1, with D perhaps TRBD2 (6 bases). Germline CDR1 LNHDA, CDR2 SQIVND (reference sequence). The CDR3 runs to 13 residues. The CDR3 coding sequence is TGTTCCAGTAGAAGGACTACTTACAATGAGCAGTTCTTC. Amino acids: CSSRRTTYNEQFF.

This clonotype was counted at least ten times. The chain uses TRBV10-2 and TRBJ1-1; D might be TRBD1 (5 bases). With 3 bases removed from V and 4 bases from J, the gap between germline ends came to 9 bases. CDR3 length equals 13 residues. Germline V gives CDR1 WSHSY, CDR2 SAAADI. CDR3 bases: TGCGCCAGCAGTGACGGGGGAGGCACTGAAGCTTTCTTT. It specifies CASSDGGGTEAFF.

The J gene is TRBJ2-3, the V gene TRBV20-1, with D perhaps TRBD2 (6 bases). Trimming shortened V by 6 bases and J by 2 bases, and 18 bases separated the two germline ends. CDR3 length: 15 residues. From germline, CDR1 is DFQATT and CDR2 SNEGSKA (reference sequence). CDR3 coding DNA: TGCAGTGCCAAAACTAGCAGCTTAAACACAGATACGCAGTATTTT. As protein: CSAKTSSLNTDTQYF.

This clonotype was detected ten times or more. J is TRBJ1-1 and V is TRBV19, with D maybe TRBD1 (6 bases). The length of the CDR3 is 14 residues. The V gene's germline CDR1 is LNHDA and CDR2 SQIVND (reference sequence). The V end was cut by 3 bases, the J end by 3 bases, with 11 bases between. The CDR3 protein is CASSIPGADTEAFF. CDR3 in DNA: TGTGCCAGTAGTATTCCGGGGGCTGACACTGAAGCTTTCTTT.

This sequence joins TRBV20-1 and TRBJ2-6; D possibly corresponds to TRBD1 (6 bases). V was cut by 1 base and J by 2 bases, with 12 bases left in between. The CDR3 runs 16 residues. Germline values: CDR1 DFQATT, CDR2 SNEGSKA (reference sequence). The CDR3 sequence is CSARGTGLPGANVLTF. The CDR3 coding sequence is TGCAGTGCTAGAGGAACAGGGCTACCTGGGGCCAACGTCCTGACTTTC.

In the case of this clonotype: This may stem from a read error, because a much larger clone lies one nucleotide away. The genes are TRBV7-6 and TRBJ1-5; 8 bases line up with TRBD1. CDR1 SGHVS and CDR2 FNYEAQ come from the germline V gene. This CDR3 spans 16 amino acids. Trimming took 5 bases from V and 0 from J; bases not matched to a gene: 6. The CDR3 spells CASSRAGGDSNQPQHF. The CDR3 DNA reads TGTGCCAGCAGCCGGGCAGGGGGCGATAGCAATCAGCCCCAGCATTTT.

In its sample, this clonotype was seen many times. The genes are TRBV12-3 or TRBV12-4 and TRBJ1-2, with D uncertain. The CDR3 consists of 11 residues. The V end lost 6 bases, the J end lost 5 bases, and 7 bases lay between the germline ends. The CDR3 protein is CASSARYGYTF. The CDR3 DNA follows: TGTGCCAGCAGCGCCAGATATGGCTACACCTTC.

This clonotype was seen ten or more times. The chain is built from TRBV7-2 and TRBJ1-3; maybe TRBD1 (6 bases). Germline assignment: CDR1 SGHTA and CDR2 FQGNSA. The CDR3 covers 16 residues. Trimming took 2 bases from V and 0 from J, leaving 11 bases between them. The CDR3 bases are TGTGCCAGCAGCTTAAAGGCCAGGGGCTCTGGAAACACCATATATTTT. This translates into CASSLKARGSGNTIYF. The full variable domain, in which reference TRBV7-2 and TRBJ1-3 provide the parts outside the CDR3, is GAGVSQSPSNKVTEKGKDVELRCDPISGHTALYWYRQSLGQGLEFLIYFQGNSAPDKSGLPSDRFSAERTGGSVSTLTIQRTQQEDSAVYLCASSLKARGSGNTIYFGEGSWLTVV.

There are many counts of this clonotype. The CDR3 reads CASSLTGRGATEAFF. The CDR3 DNA follows: TGTGCCAGCAGCTTAACTGGTCGGGGAGCCACTGAAGCTTTCTTT. The chain is built from TRBV7-8 and TRBJ1-1; no clear D. V was clipped by 2 bases and J by 4 bases, with 14 bases between them. This CDR3 spans 15 amino acids. Germline V gene sequence: CDR1 SGHVS, CDR2 FQNEAQ.

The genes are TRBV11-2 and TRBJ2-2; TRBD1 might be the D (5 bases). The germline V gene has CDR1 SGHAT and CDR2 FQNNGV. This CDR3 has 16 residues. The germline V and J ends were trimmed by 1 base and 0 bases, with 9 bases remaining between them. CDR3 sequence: CASSLGQTANTGELFF. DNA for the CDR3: TGTGCCAGCAGCTTAGGCCAGACAGCGAACACCGGGGAGCTGTTTTTT.

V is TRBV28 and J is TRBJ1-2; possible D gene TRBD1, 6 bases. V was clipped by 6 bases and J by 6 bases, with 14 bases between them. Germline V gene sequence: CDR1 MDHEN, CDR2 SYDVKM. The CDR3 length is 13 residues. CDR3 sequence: CASRSTGRDGYTF. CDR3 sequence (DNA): TGTGCCAGCAGATCCACAGGGCGGGATGGCTACACCTTC.

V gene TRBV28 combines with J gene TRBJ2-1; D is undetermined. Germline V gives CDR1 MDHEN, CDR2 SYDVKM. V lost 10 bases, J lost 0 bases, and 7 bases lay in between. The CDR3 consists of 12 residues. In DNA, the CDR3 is TGTGCCATTGGGGTCTCCTACAATGAGCAGTTCTTC. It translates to CAIGVSYNEQFF.

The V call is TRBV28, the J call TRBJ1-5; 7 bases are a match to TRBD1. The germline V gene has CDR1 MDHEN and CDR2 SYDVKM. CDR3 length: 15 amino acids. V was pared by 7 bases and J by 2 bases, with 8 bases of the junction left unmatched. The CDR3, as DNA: TGTGCCAGCAAAATTAGGGGGCAGGGCAATCAGCCCCAGCATTTT. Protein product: CASKIRGQGNQPQHF.

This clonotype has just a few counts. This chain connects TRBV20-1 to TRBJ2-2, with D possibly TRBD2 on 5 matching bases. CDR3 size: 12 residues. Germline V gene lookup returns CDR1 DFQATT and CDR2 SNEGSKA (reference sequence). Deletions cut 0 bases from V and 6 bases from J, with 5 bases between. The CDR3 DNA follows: TGCAGTGCTAGAGAGGAGGCCGGGGAGCTGTTTTTT. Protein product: CSAREEAGELFF.

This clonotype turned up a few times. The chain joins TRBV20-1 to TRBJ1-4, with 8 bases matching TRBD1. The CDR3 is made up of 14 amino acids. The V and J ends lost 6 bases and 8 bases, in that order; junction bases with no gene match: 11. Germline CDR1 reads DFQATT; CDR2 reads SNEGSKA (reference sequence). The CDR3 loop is CSAPPQGAGEKLFF. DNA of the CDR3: TGCAGTGCCCCTCCGCAGGGGGCCGGGGAAAAACTGTTTTTT.

In DNA form, the CDR3 reads TGCGCCAGCAGTCCAAGAAGGGAGACAAACTATGGCTACACCTTC. Its protein is CASSPRRETNYGYTF. This sequence joins TRBV4-1 and TRBJ1-2; D remains ambiguous. The CDR3 contains 15 residues. CDR1 is MGHRA, CDR2 YSYEKL, per germline. V was trimmed by 6 bases and J by 2 bases, leaving 16 bases between them.